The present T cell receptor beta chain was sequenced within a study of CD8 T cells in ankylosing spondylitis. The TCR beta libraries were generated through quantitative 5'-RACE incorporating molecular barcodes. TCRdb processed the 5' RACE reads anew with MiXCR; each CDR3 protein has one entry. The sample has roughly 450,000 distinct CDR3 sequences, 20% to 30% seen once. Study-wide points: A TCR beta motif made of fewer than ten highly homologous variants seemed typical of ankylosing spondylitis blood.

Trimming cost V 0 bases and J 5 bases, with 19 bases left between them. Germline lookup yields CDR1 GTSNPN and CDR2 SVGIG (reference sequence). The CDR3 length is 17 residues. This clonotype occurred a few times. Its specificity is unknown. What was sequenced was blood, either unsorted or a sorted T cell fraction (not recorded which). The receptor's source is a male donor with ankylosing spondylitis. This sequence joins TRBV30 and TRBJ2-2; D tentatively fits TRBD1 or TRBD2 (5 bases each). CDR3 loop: CAWSVFLWRAGTGELFF. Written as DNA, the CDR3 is TGTGCCTGGAGTGTATTTCTCTGGCGGGCAGGGACCGGGGAGCTGTTTTTT. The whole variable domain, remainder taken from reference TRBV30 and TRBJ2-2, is SQTIHQWPATLVQPVGSPLSLECTVEGTSNPNLYWYRQAAGRGLQLLFYSVGIGQISSEVPQNLSASRPQDRQFILSSKKLLLSDSGFYLCAWSVFLWRAGTGELFFGEGSRLTVL.